The clone carrying this T cell receptor (beta chain) has just one count. Its specificity is unknown. These data originate in a study of shared clonotypes between healthy human individuals. Findings and caveats of the study: The researchers took only blood, and tissue repertoires probably look different.

The germline V gene has CDR1 LGHNT and CDR2 FRNRAP. The junction had 12 bases not matched to a gene; V was cut back by 1 base and J by 6 bases. This CDR3 comprises 17 residues. The method was immunoSEQ multiplex PCR; TCRdb's version includes in-frame clones alone and lacks a portion of them. The data show around 980,000 clones, about 84% seen once. The CD4+ fraction was divided into a CD45RA+ naive subset and a CD45RA-negative memory subset. V usage is TRBV12-5 and J usage is TRBJ2-1; 7 bases match TRBD2. What was sequenced was memory CD4+ T cells from PBMCs. The subset was: CD45RA-negative fraction. This clonotype was sampled from a man younger than 35 in good health. Some clones in this sample may be carry-over from other donors' samples. CDR3 region: CASGLAELAGAPNEQFF. The CDR3 coding sequence is TGTGCTAGTGGTTTGGCCGAACTGGCGGGAGCCCCCAATGAGCAGTTCTTC.